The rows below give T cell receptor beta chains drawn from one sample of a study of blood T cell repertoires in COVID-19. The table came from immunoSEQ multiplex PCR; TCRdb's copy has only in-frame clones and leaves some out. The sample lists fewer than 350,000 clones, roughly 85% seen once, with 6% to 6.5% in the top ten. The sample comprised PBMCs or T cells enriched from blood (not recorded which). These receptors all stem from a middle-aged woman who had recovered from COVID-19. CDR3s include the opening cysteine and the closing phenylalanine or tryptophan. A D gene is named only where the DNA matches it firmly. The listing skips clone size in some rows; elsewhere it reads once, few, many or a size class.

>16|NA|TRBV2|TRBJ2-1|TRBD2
TGTGCCAGCAGTGAACTGGGGACTAGCGGGACCAATGAGCAGTTCTTC
CASSELGTSGTNEQFF
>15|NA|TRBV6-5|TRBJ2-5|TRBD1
TGTGCCAGCAGCAGACAGGGAACCCCCCAAGAGACCCAGTACTTC
CASSRQGTPQETQYF
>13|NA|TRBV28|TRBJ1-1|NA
TGTGCCACCCGTGGGCAGGTTGGTCAGGAAGCTTTCTTT
CATRGQVGQEAFF
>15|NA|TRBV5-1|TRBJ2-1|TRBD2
TGCGCCAGCAGCTCTAGCGGCAATGCCTACAATGAGCAGTTCTTC
CASSSSGNAYNEQFF
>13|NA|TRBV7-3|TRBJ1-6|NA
TGTGCCAGCAGCCCGGCAGGTGGCTCACCCCTCCACTTT
CASSPAGGSPLHF
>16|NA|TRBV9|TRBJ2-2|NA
TGTGCCAGCAGCGTAGGGGGCGGACCCAACACCGGGGAGCTGTTTTTT
CASSVGGGPNTGELFF
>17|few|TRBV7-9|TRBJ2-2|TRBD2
TGTGCCAGCAGCATGCCCGGGACTAGCGGGAGAACGGGGGAGCTGTTTTTT
CASSMPGTSGRTGELFF
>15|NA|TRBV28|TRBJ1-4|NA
TGTGCCAGCAGTCCCCAGGGAGGCATTAATGAAAAACTGTTTTTT
CASSPQGGINEKLFF
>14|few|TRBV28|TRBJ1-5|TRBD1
TGTGCCAGCAGTTTTGGCGGGAGGGGGCGGCCCCAGCATTTT
CASSFGGRGRPQHF
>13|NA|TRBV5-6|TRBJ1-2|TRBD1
TGTGCCAGCAGCTTCTGGGACAGGGTCGGCTACACCTTC
CASSFWDRVGYTF
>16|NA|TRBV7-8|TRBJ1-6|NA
TGTGCCAGCAGAGGGGACACGGGGACCCGAAATTCACCCCTCCACTTT
CASRGDTGTRNSPLHF
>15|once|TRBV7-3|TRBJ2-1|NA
TGTGCCAGCAGCTTAAGGGCAGTTAGCTACAATGAGCAGTTCTTC
CASSLRAVSYNEQFF
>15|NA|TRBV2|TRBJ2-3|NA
TGTGCCAGCAGTGTACCAGGGGCTGACACAGATACGCAGTATTTT
CASSVPGADTDTQYF
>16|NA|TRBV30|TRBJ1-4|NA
TGTGCCTGGAGTCTCAAGGGGGGGGGCACTAATGAAAAACTGTTTTTT
CAWSLKGGGTNEKLFF
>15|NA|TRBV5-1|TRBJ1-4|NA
TGCGCCAGCAGCCTCGGGGCTGGGACAAATGAAAAACTGTTTTTT
CASSLGAGTNEKLFF
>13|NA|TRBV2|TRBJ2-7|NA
TGTGCCAGCAGTGCCCCCGGGAACTACGAGCAGTACTTC
CASSAPGNYEQYF
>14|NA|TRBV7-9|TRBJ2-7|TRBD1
TGTGCCAGCAGCGGGACAGGGAGGAACTACGAGCAGTACTTC
CASSGTGRNYEQYF